The following is a T cell receptor beta chain sequence with its context. CDR3 length: 17 amino acids. Trimming cost V 6 bases and J 0 bases; bases outside gene matches: 5. Germline V CDR1 and CDR2: ENHRY, SYGVKD. 60 Vbeta and 13 Jbeta primers were used in PCR. Study processing details: Counted up in a later analysis, unique TCR beta chains came to some 72 million, with around 9.9 million shared. Assay used: immunoSEQ multiplex PCR; TCRdb lists only in-frame clones, some missing. The V and J calls and the clone size are those of that table, but D and trimming were determined from the DNA. Of roughly 100,000 clones in the sample, about 70% are singletons; the top ten hold 5% to 7%. These data belong to a study of cytomegalovirus exposure and HLA in healthy donors.

This chain joins TRBV10-3 and TRBJ2-7; TRBD2 agrees at 16 bases. This clonotype was sampled from a woman between 50 and 59 years old in good health and CMV-seropositive. Material for sequencing was PBMCs. The CDR3 here is CAIRPGLAGGSSYEQYF. DNA of the CDR3: TGTGCCATCAGACCGGGACTAGCGGGGGGGAGCTCCTACGAGCAGTACTTC.